This is a list of T cell receptor beta chains from one sample in a study of identical twins. Each CDR3 protein is one row after TCRdb ran MiXCR on the 5' RACE reads. The table includes 750,000 to 950,000 distinct CDR3 sequences, roughly an eighth detected once. These same records also appear under a second study, on yellow fever vaccine responses in identical twins.

Sequencing was performed on PBMCs. The receptors here all came from a woman in her late teens or twenties in good health. Each CDR3 is given with its conserved first and last residue. Each record gives: D gene, clone size, V gene, J gene, CDR3 protein, CDR3 DNA. A D gene is named only where the DNA matches it firmly. For some rows the clone size is stated as once, few or many, or as a class when expanded; others skip it.

d_call: .
clone_size: .
v_call: TRBV5-1
j_call: TRBJ1-1
cdr3_aa: CASRLWGKNTEAFF
cdr3_nt: TGCGCCAGCCGCCTGTGGGGGAAGAACACTGAAGCTTTCTTT

d_call: .
clone_size: .
v_call: TRBV5-1
j_call: TRBJ2-6
cdr3_aa: CASKVDSGANVLTF
cdr3_nt: TGCGCCAGCAAGGTGGACTCTGGGGCCAACGTCCTGACTTTC

d_call: .
clone_size: .
v_call: TRBV14
j_call: TRBJ2-3
cdr3_aa: CASSPSGVVADTQYF
cdr3_nt: TGTGCCAGCAGCCCCTCGGGAGTTGTCGCGGATACGCAGTATTTT

d_call: .
clone_size: few
v_call: TRBV5-6
j_call: TRBJ1-1
cdr3_aa: CASSLRGGYATEAFF
cdr3_nt: TGTGCCAGCAGCCTCCGCGGGGGTTATGCGACTGAAGCTTTCTTT

d_call: .
clone_size: .
v_call: TRBV7-9
j_call: TRBJ1-1
cdr3_aa: CASSTDLGAFF
cdr3_nt: TGTGCCAGCAGCACTGATCTGGGGGCTTTCTTT

d_call: .
clone_size: few
v_call: TRBV9
j_call: TRBJ2-1
cdr3_aa: CASSVYDYNEQFF
cdr3_nt: TGTGCCAGCAGCGTTTATGACTACAATGAGCAGTTCTTC

d_call: .
clone_size: .
v_call: TRBV7-2
j_call: TRBJ2-7
cdr3_aa: CASSLVAASSYEQYF
cdr3_nt: TGTGCCAGCAGCTTAGTAGCGGCCAGCTCCTACGAGCAGTACTTC

d_call: TRBD2
clone_size: .
v_call: TRBV7-6
j_call: TRBJ2-2
cdr3_aa: CASSSRPGSGRGYAGELFF
cdr3_nt: TGTGCCAGCAGCTCCCGCCCTGGTAGCGGGAGGGGGTACGCCGGGGAGCTGTTTTTT

d_call: TRBD2
clone_size: many
v_call: TRBV12-3/TRBV12-4
j_call: TRBJ2-1
cdr3_aa: CASSFGLAIYEQFF
cdr3_nt: TGTGCCAGCAGTTTCGGACTAGCTATCTATGAGCAGTTCTTC

d_call: .
clone_size: few
v_call: TRBV27
j_call: TRBJ2-2
cdr3_aa: CASSWQGTGELFF
cdr3_nt: TGTGCCAGCAGTTGGCAGGGAACCGGGGAGCTGTTTTTT

d_call: TRBD2
clone_size: once
v_call: TRBV12-3/TRBV12-4
j_call: TRBJ2-1
cdr3_aa: CASSPPWERGDHNEQFF
cdr3_nt: TGTGCCAGCAGTCCCCCGTGGGAGCGGGGGGACCACAATGAGCAGTTCTTC

d_call: TRBD2
clone_size: .
v_call: TRBV12-3/TRBV12-4
j_call: TRBJ2-7
cdr3_aa: CASSYGGENYEQYF
cdr3_nt: TGTGCCAGCAGCTACGGGGGGGAGAACTACGAGCAGTACTTC

d_call: .
clone_size: few
v_call: TRBV6-1
j_call: TRBJ1-1
cdr3_aa: CASSTIPSNTEAFF
cdr3_nt: TGTGCCAGCAGTACCATACCTTCGAACACTGAAGCTTTCTTT

d_call: TRBD2
clone_size: many
v_call: TRBV6-1
j_call: TRBJ2-2
cdr3_aa: CASSLSGGVNTGELFF
cdr3_nt: TGTGCCAGCAGCCTCAGCGGGGGGGTTAACACCGGGGAGCTGTTTTTT

d_call: TRBD1
clone_size: many
v_call: TRBV20-1
j_call: TRBJ2-7
cdr3_aa: CSAKTGASDYEQYF
cdr3_nt: TGCAGTGCAAAGACAGGGGCCTCAGACTACGAGCAGTACTTC

d_call: .
clone_size: many
v_call: TRBV5-6
j_call: TRBJ2-7
cdr3_aa: CASSFGAGVYEQYF
cdr3_nt: TGTGCCAGCAGCTTCGGGGCCGGGGTCTACGAGCAGTACTTC

d_call: .
clone_size: few
v_call: TRBV7-7
j_call: TRBJ1-4
cdr3_aa: CASSLGPSNEKLFF
cdr3_nt: TGTGCCAGCAGCCTGGGACCGTCTAATGAAAAACTGTTTTTT

d_call: TRBD1
clone_size: .
v_call: TRBV6-1
j_call: TRBJ2-3
cdr3_aa: CASRGLGTGRDTQYF
cdr3_nt: TGTGCCAGCAGGGGTTTAGGGACAGGGAGAGATACGCAGTATTTT

d_call: .
clone_size: few
v_call: TRBV27
j_call: TRBJ2-7
cdr3_aa: CASSLMWTTTYEQYF
cdr3_nt: TGTGCCAGCAGCCTGATGTGGACAACTACCTACGAGCAGTACTTC

d_call: .
clone_size: .
v_call: TRBV20-1
j_call: TRBJ1-1
cdr3_aa: CSASDSSLTEAFF
cdr3_nt: TGCAGTGCTAGCGACTCCAGCCTGACTGAAGCTTTCTTT

d_call: .
clone_size: .
v_call: TRBV25-1
j_call: TRBJ1-6
cdr3_aa: CASSETSAEPLHF
cdr3_nt: TGTGCCAGCAGTGAAACGTCGGCCGAGCCCCTCCACTTT

d_call: TRBD1
clone_size: few
v_call: TRBV3-1
j_call: TRBJ1-1
cdr3_aa: CASSQLGTGVGTEAFF
cdr3_nt: TGTGCCAGCAGCCAATTAGGTACAGGGGTGGGCACTGAAGCTTTCTTT

d_call: TRBD2
clone_size: .
v_call: TRBV5-1
j_call: TRBJ2-2
cdr3_aa: CASSSTSGRPAGELFF
cdr3_nt: TGCGCCAGCAGCTCGACTAGCGGGAGACCGGCCGGGGAGCTGTTTTTT

d_call: TRBD2
clone_size: .
v_call: TRBV15
j_call: TRBJ2-5
cdr3_aa: CATSRDSSGGARQETQYF
cdr3_nt: TGTGCCACCAGCAGAGATAGTAGCGGGGGGGCCCGGCAAGAGACCCAGTACTTC

d_call: .
clone_size: .
v_call: TRBV6-6
j_call: TRBJ1-1
cdr3_aa: CASRAGVPEAFF
cdr3_nt: TGTGCCAGCAGAGCAGGAGTACCAGAAGCTTTCTTT

d_call: TRBD2
clone_size: few
v_call: TRBV7-9
j_call: TRBJ2-1
cdr3_aa: CASSLSPSGRNNEQFF
cdr3_nt: TGTGCCAGCAGCTTATCCCCTAGCGGACGCAACAATGAGCAGTTCTTC

d_call: TRBD1
clone_size: once
v_call: TRBV12-5
j_call: TRBJ2-2
cdr3_aa: CASGSPDRGRNGELFF
cdr3_nt: TGTGCTAGTGGTTCGCCCGACAGGGGGCGAAACGGGGAGCTGTTTTTT

d_call: TRBD2
clone_size: few
v_call: TRBV5-1
j_call: TRBJ2-1
cdr3_aa: CASSKETGTSGYNEQFF
cdr3_nt: TGCGCCAGCAGCAAGGAGACCGGGACTAGCGGATACAATGAGCAGTTCTTC

d_call: .
clone_size: .
v_call: TRBV5-1
j_call: TRBJ1-5
cdr3_aa: CASSLLGLSYQAQHF
cdr3_nt: TGCGCCAGCAGCTTATTAGGGCTTAGCTATCAAGCCCAGCATTTT

d_call: TRBD2
clone_size: .
v_call: TRBV7-8
j_call: TRBJ2-1
cdr3_aa: CASSLAPSGGFNEQFF
cdr3_nt: TGTGCCAGCAGCTTAGCTCCCAGCGGGGGTTTCAATGAGCAGTTCTTC

d_call: .
clone_size: .
v_call: TRBV7-6
j_call: TRBJ2-2
cdr3_aa: CASSLGLAPGTGELFF
cdr3_nt: TGTGCCAGCAGCTTAGGGTTAGCTCCGGGCACCGGGGAGCTGTTTTTT

d_call: .
clone_size: few
v_call: TRBV11-3
j_call: TRBJ2-2
cdr3_aa: CASHGLRNTGELFF
cdr3_nt: TGTGCCAGCCACGGACTACGAAACACCGGGGAGCTGTTTTTT

d_call: TRBD2
clone_size: few
v_call: TRBV28
j_call: TRBJ2-1
cdr3_aa: CASSFSGGVNEQFF
cdr3_nt: TGTGCCAGCAGTTTCAGCGGGGGCGTCAATGAGCAGTTCTTC

d_call: .
clone_size: few
v_call: TRBV29-1
j_call: TRBJ2-3
cdr3_aa: CSVTAAVVDTQYF
cdr3_nt: TGCAGCGTCACCGCCGCCGTGGTAGATACGCAGTATTTT

d_call: .
clone_size: .
v_call: TRBV10-2
j_call: TRBJ1-5
cdr3_aa: CASSAGGGSNQPQHF
cdr3_nt: TGCGCCAGCAGTGCTGGGGGGGGTAGCAATCAGCCCCAGCATTTT

d_call: TRBD2
clone_size: .
v_call: TRBV6-1
j_call: TRBJ2-2
cdr3_aa: CASSEFFSGGTNTGELFF
cdr3_nt: TGTGCCAGCAGTGAATTCTTTAGCGGGGGGACGAACACCGGGGAGCTGTTTTTT

d_call: TRBD1
clone_size: .
v_call: TRBV29-1
j_call: TRBJ2-2
cdr3_aa: CSGRTGHGDTGELFF
cdr3_nt: TGCAGCGGCCGGACAGGGCACGGGGACACCGGGGAGCTGTTTTTT

d_call: .
clone_size: few
v_call: TRBV4-1
j_call: TRBJ1-3
cdr3_aa: CASSPTHLGGQDTIYF
cdr3_nt: TGCGCCAGCAGCCCGACACATCTAGGGGGGCAGGACACCATATATTTT